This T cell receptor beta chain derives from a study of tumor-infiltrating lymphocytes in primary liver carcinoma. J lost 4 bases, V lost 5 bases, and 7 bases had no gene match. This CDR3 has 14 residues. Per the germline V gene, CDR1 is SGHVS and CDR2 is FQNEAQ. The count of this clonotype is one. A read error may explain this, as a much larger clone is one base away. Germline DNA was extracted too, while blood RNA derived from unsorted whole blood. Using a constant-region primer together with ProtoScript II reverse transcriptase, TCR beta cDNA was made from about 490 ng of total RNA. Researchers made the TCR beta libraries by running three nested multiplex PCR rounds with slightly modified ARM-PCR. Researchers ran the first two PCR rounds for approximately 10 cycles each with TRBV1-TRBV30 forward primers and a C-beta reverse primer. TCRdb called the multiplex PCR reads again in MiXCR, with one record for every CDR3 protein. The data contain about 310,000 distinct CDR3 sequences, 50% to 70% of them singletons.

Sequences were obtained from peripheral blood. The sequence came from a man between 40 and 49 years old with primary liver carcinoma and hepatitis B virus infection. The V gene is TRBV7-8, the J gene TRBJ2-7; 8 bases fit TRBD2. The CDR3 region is CASSLSGLAYEQYF. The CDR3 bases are TGTGCCAGCAGCCTATCCGGACTAGCTTACGAGCAGTACTTC.